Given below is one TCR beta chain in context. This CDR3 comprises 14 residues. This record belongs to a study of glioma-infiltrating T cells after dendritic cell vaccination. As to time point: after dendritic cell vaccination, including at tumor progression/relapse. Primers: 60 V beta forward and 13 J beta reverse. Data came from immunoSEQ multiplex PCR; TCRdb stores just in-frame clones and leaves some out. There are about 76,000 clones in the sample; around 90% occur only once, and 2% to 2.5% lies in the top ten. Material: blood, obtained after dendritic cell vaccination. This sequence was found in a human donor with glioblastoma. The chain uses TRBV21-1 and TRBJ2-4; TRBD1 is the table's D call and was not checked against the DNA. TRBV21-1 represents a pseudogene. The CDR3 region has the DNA TGTGCCAGCAGCACGACAGGGAGGAAAAACATTCAGTACTTC. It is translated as CASSTTGRKNIQYF.